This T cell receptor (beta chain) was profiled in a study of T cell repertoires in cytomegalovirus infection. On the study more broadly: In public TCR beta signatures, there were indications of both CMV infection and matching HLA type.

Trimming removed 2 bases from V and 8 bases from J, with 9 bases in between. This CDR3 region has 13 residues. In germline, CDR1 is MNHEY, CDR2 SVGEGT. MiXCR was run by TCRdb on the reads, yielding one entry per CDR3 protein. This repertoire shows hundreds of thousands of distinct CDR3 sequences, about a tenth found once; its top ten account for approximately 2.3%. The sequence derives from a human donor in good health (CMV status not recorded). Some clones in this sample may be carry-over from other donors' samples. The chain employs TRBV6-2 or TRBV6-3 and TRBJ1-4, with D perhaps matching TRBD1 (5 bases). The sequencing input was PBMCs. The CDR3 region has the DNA TGTGCCAGCAGTTACGGCCAGGGCGAAAAACTGTTTTTT. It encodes CASSYGQGEKLFF.